This record concerns one TCR beta chain sequence. The data are from a study of blood T cell repertoires in COVID-19. Looking at the study overall: Spain, Italy and the United States supplied samples that represented acute and convalescent COVID-19. From T cells, B-cell-depleted T cells, or PBMCs came the material, which was cDNA or gDNA.

How the authors handled the data: Quantification of nucleated cells was approximated via reference gene primer amplification. TCRdb's table, derived via immunoSEQ multiplex PCR, lists solely in-frame clones and lacks some. For V, J and clone size, that table is used; D and trimming come from the DNA. The sample lists 30,000 or so clones; around 89% were seen once. Sequenced material: peripheral blood. The TCR comes from a man at least 80 years old with acute or convalescent COVID-19.

As DNA, the CDR3 is TGTGCCAGCAGCCCCACAGGGACAGGGCCAGAGACCCAGTACTTC. Its translation: CASSPTGTGPETQYF. This chain connects TRBV9 to TRBJ2-5, with 9 bases identical to TRBD1. Unmatched junction bases numbered 8, after V lost 4 bases and J lost 4 bases. The CDR3 runs 15 residues. From germline, CDR1 is SGDLS and CDR2 YYNGEE.